This entry describes one T cell receptor beta chain. The sample is drawn from a study of OX40 agonist ivuxolimab in advanced cancers. Germline-derived CDR1 and CDR2 are SGHAT and FQNNGV. Trimming took 1 base from V and 2 from J; bases not matched to a gene: 10. The CDR3 has 17 amino acids. TCRdb's copy holds only in-frame clones and misses some; the assay was immunoSEQ multiplex PCR. The profile shows under 95,000 clones, roughly nine tenths of them singletons. The sequence was collected from an adult with an advanced solid tumor such as melanoma, head and neck, liver or kidney cancer. The V gene is TRBV11-2, the J gene TRBJ2-7, with TRBD1 matching 8 bases. The input for sequencing was CD4+ or CD8+ T cells sorted from blood, taken in a trial of the OX40 agonist ivuxolimab. In nucleotides, the CDR3 is TGTGCCAGCAGCTTAGCCCCTAGGGACAGGCCGACCTACGAGCAGTACTTC. This encodes CASSLAPRDRPTYEQYF.